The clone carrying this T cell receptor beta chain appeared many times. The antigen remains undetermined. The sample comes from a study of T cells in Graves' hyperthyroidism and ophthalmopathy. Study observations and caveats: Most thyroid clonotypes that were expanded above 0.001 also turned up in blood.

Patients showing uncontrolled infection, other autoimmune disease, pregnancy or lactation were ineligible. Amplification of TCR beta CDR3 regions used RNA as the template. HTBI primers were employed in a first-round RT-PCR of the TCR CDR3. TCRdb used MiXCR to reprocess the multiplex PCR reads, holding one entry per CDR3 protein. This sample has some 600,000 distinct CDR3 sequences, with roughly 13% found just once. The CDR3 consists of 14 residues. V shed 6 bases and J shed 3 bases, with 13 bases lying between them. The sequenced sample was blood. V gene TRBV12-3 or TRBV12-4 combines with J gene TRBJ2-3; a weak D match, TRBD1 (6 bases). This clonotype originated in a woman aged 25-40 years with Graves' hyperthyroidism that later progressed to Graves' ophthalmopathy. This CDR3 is CASSTGHRTDTQYF. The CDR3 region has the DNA TGTGCCAGCAGCACGGGACACAGAACAGATACGCAGTATTTT.